In this sample, the clone carrying this TCR beta chain turned up many times. One entry per CDR3 protein, called by TCRdb with MiXCR from the RT-PCR reads. This sample has about 680,000 distinct CDR3 sequences, with 14% found just once. Material: memory CD4+ T cells from blood. This TCR came from a female donor in good health, serving as a healthy control.

The CDR3 DNA sequence: TGTGCCAGCAGCCTGCTGTACAGGGGTAATGAAAAACTGTTTTTT. Protein product: CASSLLYRGNEKLFF. V gene TRBV5-6 combines with J gene TRBJ1-4; TRBD1 agrees at 7 bases. V shed 4 bases and J 4 bases; nucleotides not matched to a gene: 7. This CDR3 comprises 15 residues. Germline V gives CDR1 SGHDT, CDR2 YYEEEE.